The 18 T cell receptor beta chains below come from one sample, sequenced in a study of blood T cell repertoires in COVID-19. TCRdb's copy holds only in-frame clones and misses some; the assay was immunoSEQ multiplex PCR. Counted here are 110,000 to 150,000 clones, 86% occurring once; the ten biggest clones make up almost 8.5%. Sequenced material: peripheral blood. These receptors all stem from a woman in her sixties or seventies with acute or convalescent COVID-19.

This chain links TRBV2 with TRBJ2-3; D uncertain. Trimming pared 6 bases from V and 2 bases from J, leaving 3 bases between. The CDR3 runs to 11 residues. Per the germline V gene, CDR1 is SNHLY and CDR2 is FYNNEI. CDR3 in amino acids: CASSFTDTQYF. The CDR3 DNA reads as TGTGCCAGCAGCTTCACAGATACGCAGTATTTT.

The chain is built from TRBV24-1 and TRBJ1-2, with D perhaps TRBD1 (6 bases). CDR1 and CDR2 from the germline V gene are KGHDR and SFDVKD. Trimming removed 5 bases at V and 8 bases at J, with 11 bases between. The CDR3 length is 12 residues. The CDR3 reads CATSGNREGYTF. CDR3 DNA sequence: TGTGCCACCAGTGGCAACAGGGAAGGCTACACCTTC.

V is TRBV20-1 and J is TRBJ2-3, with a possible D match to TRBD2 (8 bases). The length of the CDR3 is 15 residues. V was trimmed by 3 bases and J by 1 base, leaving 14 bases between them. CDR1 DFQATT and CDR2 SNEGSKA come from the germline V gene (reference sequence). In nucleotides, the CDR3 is TGCAGTGCTAGTAGGGGGCGGGGGGGCACAGATACGCAGTATTTT. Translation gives CSASRGRGGTDTQYF.

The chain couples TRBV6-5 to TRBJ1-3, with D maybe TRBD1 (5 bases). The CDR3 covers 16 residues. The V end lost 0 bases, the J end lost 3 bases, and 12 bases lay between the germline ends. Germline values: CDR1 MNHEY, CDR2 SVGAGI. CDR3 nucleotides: TGTGCCAGCAGTTACTCAGGGGAGGGCCTTGGAAACACCATATATTTT. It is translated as CASSYSGEGLGNTIYF.

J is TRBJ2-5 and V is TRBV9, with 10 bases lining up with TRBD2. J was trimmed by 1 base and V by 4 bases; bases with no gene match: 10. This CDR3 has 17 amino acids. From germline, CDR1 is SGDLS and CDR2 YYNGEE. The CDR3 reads CASSPAPTSGSQETQYF. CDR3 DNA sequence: TGTGCCAGCAGCCCAGCCCCGACTAGCGGGTCCCAAGAGACCCAGTACTTC.

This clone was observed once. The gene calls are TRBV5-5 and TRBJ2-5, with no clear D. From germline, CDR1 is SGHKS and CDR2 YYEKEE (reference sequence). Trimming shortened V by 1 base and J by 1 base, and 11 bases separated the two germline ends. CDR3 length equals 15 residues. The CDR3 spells CASSLRQALQETQYF. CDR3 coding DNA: TGTGCCAGCAGCTTGCGGCAGGCCCTCCAAGAGACCCAGTACTTC.

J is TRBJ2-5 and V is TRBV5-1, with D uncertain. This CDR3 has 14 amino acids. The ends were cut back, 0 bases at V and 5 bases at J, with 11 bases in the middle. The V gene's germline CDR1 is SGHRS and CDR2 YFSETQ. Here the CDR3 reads CASSLGSSSETQYF. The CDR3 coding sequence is TGCGCCAGCAGCTTGGGATCGAGCTCCGAGACCCAGTACTTC.

The CDR3 coding sequence is TGCGCCAGCAGCTTGGCCAGGCGGGAGGATGGCTACACCTTC. Its translation is CASSLARREDGYTF. This chain joins TRBV5-1 and TRBJ1-2; D not certain. Germline CDR1 reads SGHRS; CDR2 reads YFSETQ. The CDR3 totals 14 residues. Trimming removed 0 bases from V and 6 bases from J, with 12 bases in between. Together with reference TRBV5-1 and TRBJ1-2, the CDR3 gives the full variable domain: KAGVTQTPRYLIKTRGQQVTLSCSPISGHRSVSWYQQTPGQGLQFLFEYFSETQRNKGNFPGRFSGRQFSNSRSEMNVSTLELGDSALYLCASSLARREDGYTFGSGTRLTVV.

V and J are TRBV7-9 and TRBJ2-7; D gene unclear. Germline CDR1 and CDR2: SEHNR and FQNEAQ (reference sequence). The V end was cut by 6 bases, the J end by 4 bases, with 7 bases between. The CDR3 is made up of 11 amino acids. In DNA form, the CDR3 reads TGTGCCAGCAGATCCCGTTACGAGCAGTACTTC. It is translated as CASRSRYEQYF.

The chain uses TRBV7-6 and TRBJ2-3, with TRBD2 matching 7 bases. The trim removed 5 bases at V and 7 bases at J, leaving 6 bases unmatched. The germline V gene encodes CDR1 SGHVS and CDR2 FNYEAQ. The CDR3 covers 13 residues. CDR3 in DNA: TGTGCCAGCAGCAAAACTAGCGAGTATACGCAGTATTTT. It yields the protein CASSKTSEYTQYF.

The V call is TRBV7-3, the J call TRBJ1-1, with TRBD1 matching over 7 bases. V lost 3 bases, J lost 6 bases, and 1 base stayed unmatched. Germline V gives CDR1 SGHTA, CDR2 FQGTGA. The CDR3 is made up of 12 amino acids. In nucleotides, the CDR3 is TGTGCCAGCAGCTTCACAGGGGCTGAAGCTTTCTTT. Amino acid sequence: CASSFTGAEAFF.

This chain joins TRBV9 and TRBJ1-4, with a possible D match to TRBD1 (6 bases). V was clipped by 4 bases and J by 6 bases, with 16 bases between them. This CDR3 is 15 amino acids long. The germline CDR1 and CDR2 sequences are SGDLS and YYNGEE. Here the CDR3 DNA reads TGTGCCAGCAGCCCCAGCCACAGGGTGGATGAAAAACTGTTTTTT. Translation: CASSPSHRVDEKLFF.

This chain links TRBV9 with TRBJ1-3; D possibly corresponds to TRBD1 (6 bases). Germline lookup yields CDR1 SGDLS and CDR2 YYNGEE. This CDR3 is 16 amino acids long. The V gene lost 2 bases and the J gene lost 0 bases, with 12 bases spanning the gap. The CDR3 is CASSVRGGLSGNTIYF. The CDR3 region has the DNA TGTGCCAGCAGCGTTCGGGGGGGCCTCTCTGGAAACACCATATATTTT.

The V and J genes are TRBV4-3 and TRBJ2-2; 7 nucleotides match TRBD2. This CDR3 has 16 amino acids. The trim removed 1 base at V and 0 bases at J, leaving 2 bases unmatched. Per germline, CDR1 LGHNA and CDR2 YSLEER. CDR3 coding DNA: TGCGCCAGCAGCCAAGGGGAGGGCGCGAACACCGGGGAGCTGTTTTTT. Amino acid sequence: CASSQGEGANTGELFF.

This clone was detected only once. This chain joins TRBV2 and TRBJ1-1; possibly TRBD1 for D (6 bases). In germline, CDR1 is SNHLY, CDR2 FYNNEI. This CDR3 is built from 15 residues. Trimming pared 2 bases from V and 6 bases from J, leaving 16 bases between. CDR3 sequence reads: CASSESGQGIAEAFF. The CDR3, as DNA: TGTGCCAGCAGTGAATCCGGTCAGGGGATTGCTGAAGCTTTCTTT.

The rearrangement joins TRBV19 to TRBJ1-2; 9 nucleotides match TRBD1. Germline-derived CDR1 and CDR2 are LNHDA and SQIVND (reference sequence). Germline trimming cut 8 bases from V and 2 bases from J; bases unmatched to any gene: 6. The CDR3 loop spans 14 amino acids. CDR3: CASGNRGLNYGYTF. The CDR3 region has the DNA TGTGCCAGTGGTAACAGGGGGCTGAACTATGGCTACACCTTC.

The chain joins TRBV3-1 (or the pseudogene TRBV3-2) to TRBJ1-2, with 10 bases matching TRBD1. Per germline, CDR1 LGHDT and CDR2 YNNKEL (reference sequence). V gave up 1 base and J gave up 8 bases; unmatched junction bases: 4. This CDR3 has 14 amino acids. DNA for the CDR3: TGTGCCAGCAGCCAAGTCGGGACAGGGGACGGCTACACCTTC. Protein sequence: CASSQVGTGDGYTF.

CDR3 DNA sequence: TGCAGCGCCCCCGACACGGCTTTAGGTGGCTACACCTTC. Encoded protein: CSAPDTALGGYTF. The V gene is TRBV29-1, the J gene TRBJ1-2; D remains ambiguous. V lost 7 bases and J lost 7, with 19 bases in between. The CDR3 covers 13 residues. Germline V gene data show CDR1 as SQVTM and CDR2 as ANQGSEA.